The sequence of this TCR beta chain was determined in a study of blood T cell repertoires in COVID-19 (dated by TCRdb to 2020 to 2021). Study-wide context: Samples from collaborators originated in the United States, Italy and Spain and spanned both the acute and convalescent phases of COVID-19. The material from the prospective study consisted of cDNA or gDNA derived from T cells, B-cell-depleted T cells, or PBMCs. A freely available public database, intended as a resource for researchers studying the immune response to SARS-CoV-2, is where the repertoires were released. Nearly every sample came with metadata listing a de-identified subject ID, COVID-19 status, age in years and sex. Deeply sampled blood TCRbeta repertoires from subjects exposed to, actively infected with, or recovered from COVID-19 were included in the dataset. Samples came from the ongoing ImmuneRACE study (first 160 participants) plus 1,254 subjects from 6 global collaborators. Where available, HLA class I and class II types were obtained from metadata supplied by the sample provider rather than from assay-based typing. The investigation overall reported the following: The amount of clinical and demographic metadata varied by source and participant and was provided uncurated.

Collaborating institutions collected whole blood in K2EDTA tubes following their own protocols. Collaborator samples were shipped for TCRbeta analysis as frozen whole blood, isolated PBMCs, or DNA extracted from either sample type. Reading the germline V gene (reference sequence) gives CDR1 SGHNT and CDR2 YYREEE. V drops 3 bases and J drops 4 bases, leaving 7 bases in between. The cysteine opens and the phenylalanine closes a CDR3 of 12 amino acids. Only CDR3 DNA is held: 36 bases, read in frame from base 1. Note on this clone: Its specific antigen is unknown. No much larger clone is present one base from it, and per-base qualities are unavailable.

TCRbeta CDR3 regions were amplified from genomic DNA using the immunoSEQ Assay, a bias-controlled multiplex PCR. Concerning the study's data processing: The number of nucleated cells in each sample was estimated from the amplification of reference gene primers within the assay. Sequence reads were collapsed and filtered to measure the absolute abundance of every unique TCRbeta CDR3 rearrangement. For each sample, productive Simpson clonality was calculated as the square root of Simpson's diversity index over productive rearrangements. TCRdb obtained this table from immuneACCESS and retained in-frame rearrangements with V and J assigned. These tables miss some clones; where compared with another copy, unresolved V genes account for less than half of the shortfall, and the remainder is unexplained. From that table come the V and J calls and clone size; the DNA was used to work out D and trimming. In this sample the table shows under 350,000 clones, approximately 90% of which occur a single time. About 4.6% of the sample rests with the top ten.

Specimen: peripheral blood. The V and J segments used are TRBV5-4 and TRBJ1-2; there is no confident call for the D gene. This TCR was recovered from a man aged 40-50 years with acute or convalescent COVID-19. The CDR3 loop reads CASSSLSYGYTF. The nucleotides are TGTGCCAGCAGCTCCCTTAGCTATGGCTACACCTTC.